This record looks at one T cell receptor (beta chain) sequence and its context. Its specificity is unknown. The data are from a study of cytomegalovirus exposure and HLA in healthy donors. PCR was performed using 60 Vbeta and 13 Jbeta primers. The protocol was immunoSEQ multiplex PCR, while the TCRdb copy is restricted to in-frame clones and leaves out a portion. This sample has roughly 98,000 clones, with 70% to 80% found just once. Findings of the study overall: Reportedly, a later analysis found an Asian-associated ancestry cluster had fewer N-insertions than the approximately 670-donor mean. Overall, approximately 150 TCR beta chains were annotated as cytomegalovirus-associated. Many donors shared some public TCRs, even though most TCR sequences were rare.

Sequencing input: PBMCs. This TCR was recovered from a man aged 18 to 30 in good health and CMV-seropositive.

The CDR3 DNA follows: TGTGCCAGCAGCTTCGGGGGAAATCAGCCCCAGCATTTT. Translation: CASSFGGNQPQHF. The rearrangement uses TRBV7-2 and TRBJ1-5, with a tentative D call TRBD1 (5 bases). Germline V gene data show CDR1 as SGHTA and CDR2 as FQGNSA. Deletions cut 3 bases from V and 4 bases from J, with 7 bases between. This CDR3 contains 13 residues.